The TCR beta chain described here comes from a study of T cell repertoires in cytomegalovirus infection (dated by TCRdb to the late 2010s). With regard to the full study: Recently identified HLA-C-restricted CMV epitopes, whose presentation resists viral immunomodulation, were targeted by peptide stimulations together with well-studied HLA-B-restricted epitopes. Donor HLA type was relevant to the analysis, as public TCR beta signatures indicated carriage of CMV infection together with the matching HLA type.

Summary of the overall study and its limitations: The ex vivo response was dominated by HLA-C-restricted CMV-specific TCR beta clonotypes, which also provided the single most frequent clonotype in two of eight donors. Cumulative frequency of public TCR beta family members discriminated carriers of CMV infection plus the relevant HLA type in this cohort and an independent roughly 320-donor cohort.

Taken with the paper, the label for treatment or condition translates to: in vitro stimulation with specific CMV peptide epitopes to enrich CMV-specific T cells. Only a few counts were recorded for this clonotype. There is no known antigen for this receptor. Per-base qualities were not stored, and no clone one base away is much larger. Data came from an Illumina HiSeq 1500. TCRdb reprocessing: public reads trimmed at Q25 with fastp, clones called with MiXCR, in-frame beta chains kept. Every entry covers one CDR3 protein and lists the most common genes and DNA from its rows. In this sample the table shows about 140,000 distinct CDR3 sequences, approximately 30% of which occur a single time. Roughly 50% of the sample comes from the top ten. This sequence originates from a human donor in good health (CMV status not recorded). Some clones in this sample may be carry-over from other donors' samples. The source was CD8+ T cells from cultured PBMCs, collected from culture after CMV antigen stimulation.

The sequence in DNA is TGTGCTAGGTCGGACGGTGACTATGGCTACACCTTC. Its translation is CARSDGDYGYTF. The rearrangement combines TRBV12-5 with TRBJ1-2; the D gene remains uncertain. V lost 9 bases and J lost 3 bases; the stretch between them is 11 bases long. CDR1 and CDR2 are drawn from the germline V gene: LGHNT, FRNRAP. Spanning cysteine to phenylalanine, the CDR3 consists of 12 amino acids. The kept DNA is CDR3 alone, 36 bases in frame from the first base.